The 20 T cell receptor beta chains below were found in one sample sequenced in a study of T cell responses to AZD1222 COVID-19 vaccine. Method: immunoSEQ multiplex PCR; TCRdb's copy keeps in-frame clones and lacks some. This table has 90,000 to 150,000 clones, around 87% appearing once. This sample comprised peripheral blood, obtained on day 0 of AZD1222 vaccination. The receptor source for this set is an adult in good health.

The J gene is TRBJ1-6, the V gene TRBV19; 7 nucleotides agree with TRBD1. V lost 5 bases and J lost 7; bases outside the gene matches: 5. Germline CDR1 is LNHDA and CDR2 is SQIVND (reference sequence). The CDR3 totals 14 residues. CDR3 sequence reads: CASSPGTENSPLHF. CDR3 DNA sequence: TGTGCCAGTAGTCCCGGGACAGAGAATTCACCCCTCCACTTT.

The chain links TRBV24-1 to TRBJ2-2, with TRBD1 identical over 8 bases. Germline assignment: CDR1 KGHDR and CDR2 SFDVKD. The CDR3 has 16 amino acids. V trimming: 2 bases; J trimming: 3 bases; junction bases outside the gene matches: 4. CDR3 DNA: TGTGCCACCAGTGATTCCGGACAGGGAGACACCGGGGAGCTGTTTTTT. Amino acids: CATSDSGQGDTGELFF.

This clone appeared once. The V gene is TRBV28, the J gene TRBJ2-6, with 8 positions matching TRBD2. J gave up 0 bases and V 5 bases, and 9 bases lay outside the gene matches. The CDR3 runs 18 residues. CDR1 is MDHEN and CDR2 is SYDVKM in the germline V gene. As DNA, the CDR3 is TGTGCCAGCAGTCCCCACGTGGCGGGGGGCTCTGGGGCCAACGTCCTGACTTTC. Translated, it gives CASSPHVAGGSGANVLTF.

V and J are TRBV29-1 and TRBJ2-1; 10 nucleotides align to TRBD1. The germline gives CDR1 SQVTM, CDR2 ANQGSEA. Losses at the gene ends were 8 bases for V and 4 bases for J; bases not matched to a gene: 8. This CDR3 comprises 14 residues. CDR3 bases: TGCAGCACCTACCGGGACAGGGGTTACAATGAGCAGTTCTTC. This sequence encodes CSTYRDRGYNEQFF.

This clone was found once. The J gene is TRBJ2-3, the V gene TRBV28; TRBD2 matches at 11 bases. V was clipped by 5 bases and J by 5 bases; unmatched bases: 12. Looked up from germline, CDR1 is MDHEN and CDR2 is SYDVKM. The CDR3 length is 17 residues. In nucleotides, the CDR3 is TGTGCCAGCAGTGAAATTGGGACTAGCGGAGGGGAAGATACGCAGTATTTT. It translates to CASSEIGTSGGEDTQYF.

The table lists this clone with a count of one. V and J are TRBV19 and TRBJ2-5; D might be TRBD1 (6 bases). V was pared by 5 bases and J by 2 bases, with 9 bases between. CDR3 length: 13 amino acids. From germline, CDR1 is LNHDA and CDR2 SQIVND (reference sequence). The DNA of the CDR3 is TGTGCCAGTAGTCCACAGGGTCAAGAGACCCAGTACTTC. This gives the protein CASSPQGQETQYF.

V gene TRBV21-1 combines with J gene TRBJ2-5; the D segment call TRBD1 is taken from the table without a DNA check. TRBV21-1 is a pseudogene segment. CDR3 length equals 16 residues. CDR3 in amino acids: CASSNWGLRGGETQYF. The CDR3 bases are TGTGCCAGCAGCAATTGGGGGCTTAGAGGGGGAGAGACCCAGTACTTC.

The chain recombines TRBV5-4 with TRBJ1-3; a weak D match, TRBD1 (6 bases). CDR1 is SGHNT and CDR2 is YYREEE in the germline V gene (reference sequence). Trimming took 1 base from V and 4 from J, leaving 12 bases between them. CDR3 size: 15 residues. The CDR3 DNA reads TGTGCCAGCAGCTTGATTGGGGGGCTAGGAAACACCATATATTTT. Protein product: CASSLIGGLGNTIYF.

The chain has TRBV6-1 and TRBJ2-2; 8 bases line up with TRBD1. V lost 6 bases, J lost 3 bases, and 9 bases stayed unmatched. Per germline, CDR1 MNHNS and CDR2 SASEGT. This CDR3 spans 16 amino acids. CDR3 region: CASREHMDRDTGELFF. CDR3 nucleotides: TGTGCCAGCAGGGAACATATGGACAGGGACACCGGGGAGCTGTTTTTT.

This chain uses TRBV7-8 with TRBJ2-1; 7 bases are shared with TRBD2. Germline CDR1 is SGHVS and CDR2 is FQNEAQ. After removal of 5 bases from V and 3 bases from J, the junction contained 10 bases not matched to a gene. The CDR3 totals 16 residues. The CDR3 nucleotides read TGTGCCAGCAGCCCGCGGCCTAGCGGAAGCTACAATGAGCAGTTCTTC. It translates to CASSPRPSGSYNEQFF. The variable domain in full, completed from reference TRBV7-8 and TRBJ2-1, reads GAGVSQSPRYKVAKRGQDVALRCDPISGHVSLFWYQQALGQGPEFLTYFQNEAQLDKSGLPSDRFFAERPEGSVSTLKIQRTQQEDSAVYLCASSPRPSGSYNEQFFGPGTRLTVL.

This clone has a handful of counts. V gene TRBV4-3 combines with J gene TRBJ1-1; D is ambiguous. CDR1 is LGHNA and CDR2 is YSLEER in the germline V gene. V lost 4 bases and J lost 3, with 12 bases in between. This CDR3 comprises 14 residues. CDR3 sequence reads: CASSPEGGDTEAFF. DNA for the CDR3: TGCGCCAGCAGCCCAGAGGGTGGAGACACTGAAGCTTTCTTT.

The chain has TRBV6-1 and TRBJ1-4, with D possibly matching TRBD1 (6 bases). Germline V CDR1 and CDR2: MNHNS, SASEGT. This CDR3 is built from 16 residues. The V and J ends lost 1 base and 8 bases respectively, with 17 bases between them. For the CDR3, the DNA is TGTGCCAGCAGTGAAGAAGGTCCGGGGGCGGGAGAAAAACTGTTTTTT. The encoded protein is CASSEEGPGAGEKLFF.

The V gene is TRBV5-6, the J gene TRBJ1-4, with D perhaps TRBD1 (6 bases). The V and J ends lost 0 bases and 7 bases respectively, with 19 bases between them. Per germline, CDR1 SGHDT and CDR2 YYEEEE. The CDR3 is 17 residues long. The CDR3 here is CASSLVGGRQRTEKLFF. For the CDR3, the DNA is TGTGCCAGCAGCTTGGTTGGGGGGCGACAGAGGACTGAAAAACTGTTTTTT.

V and J are TRBV28 and TRBJ2-5, with D perhaps matching TRBD1 or TRBD2 (6 bases each). The CDR3 has 14 residues. Trimming removed 4 bases from V and 4 bases from J, with 13 bases in between. CDR1 and CDR2 from the germline V gene are MDHEN and SYDVKM. CDR3 sequence (DNA): TGTGCCAGCAGTTCCGGGGGCGGCGGAGAGACCCAGTACTTC. Residues: CASSSGGGGETQYF.

The chain carries TRBV29-1 and TRBJ1-4; no definite D call. V lost 7 bases and J 8 bases, leaving 14 bases between the germline ends. In germline, CDR1 is SQVTM, CDR2 ANQGSEA. The CDR3 loop spans 12 amino acids. This chain's CDR3 is CSARQGGEKLFF. The CDR3 coding sequence is TGCAGCGCCAGACAAGGTGGAGAAAAACTGTTTTTT.

V and J are TRBV23-1 and TRBJ1-5; 9 positions agree with TRBD1. TRBV23-1 is classed as an ORF, of uncertain function. CDR3 length equals 16 residues. V lost 4 bases, J lost 6 bases, and 10 bases stayed unmatched. CDR3 protein: CASSLLGTGFSQPQHF. CDR3 nucleotides: TGCGCCAGCAGTCTGCTCGGGACAGGGTTTAGTCAGCCCCAGCATTTT.

The V call is TRBV6-2 or TRBV6-3, the J call TRBJ2-1; no definite D call. The CDR3 has 11 residues. V gave up 4 bases and J gave up 15 bases, with 13 bases separating them. Per the germline V gene, CDR1 is MNHEY and CDR2 is SVGEGT. DNA for the CDR3: TGTGCCAGCAGTTCGGGTAATGGTTTGTTCTTC. Translated: CASSSGNGLFF.

This rearrangement joins TRBV11-3 to TRBJ2-1; D is uncertain. The V end was cut by 1 base, the J end by 4 bases, with 17 bases between. Germline CDR1 is SGHNT and CDR2 is YENEEA. The CDR3 loop spans 17 amino acids. CDR3 in amino acids: CASSLVGLLRIYNEQFF. DNA for the CDR3: TGTGCCAGCAGCTTAGTTGGGCTGCTCAGGATTTACAATGAGCAGTTCTTC.

This clone was counted a single time. At the DNA level, this CDR3 is encoded by other sequences in the same sample as well. CDR3 nucleotide sequence: TGTGCCAGTAGTATTACAGGGATGAGAGGGGCCAACGTCCTGACTTTC. It is translated as CASSITGMRGANVLTF. This chain connects TRBV19 to TRBJ2-6; TRBD1 might be the D (6 bases). Germline CDR1 is LNHDA and CDR2 is SQIVND (reference sequence). Trimming removed 3 bases from V and 4 bases from J, with 13 bases in between. This CDR3 is 16 amino acids long.

This chain connects TRBV9 to TRBJ1-2, with a weak D call TRBD1 (6 bases). This CDR3 has 12 residues. The V end lost 4 bases, the J end lost 8 bases, and 12 bases lay between the germline ends. Germline-derived CDR1 and CDR2 are SGDLS and YYNGEE. The CDR3 reads CASSRTDEGYTF. The CDR3 region has the DNA TGTGCCAGCAGCAGGACAGATGAGGGCTACACCTTC.